Shown below are 24 T cell receptor beta chains from a single sample sequenced in a study of blood T cell repertoires in COVID-19. TCRdb's copy holds only in-frame clones and misses some; the assay was immunoSEQ multiplex PCR. The sample holds tens of thousands of clones, 85% to 90% seen once. Sequencing was performed on peripheral blood. Receptor source: a man between 60 and 75 years old with acute or convalescent COVID-19.

The chain has TRBV30 and TRBJ1-3; D is ambiguous. V lost 3 bases, J lost 0 bases, and 12 bases lay in between. Per the germline V gene, CDR1 is GTSNPN and CDR2 is SVGIG (reference sequence). The CDR3 consists of 15 residues. The CDR3 DNA reads as TGTGCCTGGAGCTTCCGGGAGAGCTCTGGAAACACCATATATTTT. Encoded protein: CAWSFRESSGNTIYF.

V is TRBV4-1 and J is TRBJ2-1; D is uncertain. CDR3 length: 12 amino acids. Germline V gives CDR1 MGHRA, CDR2 YSYEKL. V was clipped by 0 bases and J by 7 bases, with 4 bases between them. This CDR3 reads CASSQDRNEQFF. DNA for the CDR3: TGCGCCAGCAGCCAAGATAGAAATGAGCAGTTCTTC.

The chain couples TRBV19 to TRBJ2-5; D is uncertain. The CDR3 length is 13 residues. V was clipped by 2 bases and J by 3 bases, with 7 bases between them. Germline V CDR1 and CDR2: LNHDA, SQIVND (reference sequence). The CDR3, as DNA: TGTGCCAGTAGTATACGTCGCGAAGAGACCCAGTACTTC. Protein sequence: CASSIRREETQYF.

The chain combines TRBV18 with TRBJ2-2, with TRBD1 as a possible D gene (6 bases). The CDR3 extends over 15 amino acids. Between the trimmed V and J ends, which lost 3 bases and 3 bases, there was a span of 11 bases. In germline, CDR1 is KGHSH, CDR2 LQKENI. The chain's CDR3 is CASSPRQVYTGELFF. The CDR3 DNA reads as TGTGCCAGCTCACCCAGACAGGTGTACACCGGGGAGCTGTTTTTT.

V and J are TRBV19 and TRBJ2-2, with TRBD2 identical over 8 bases. The germline CDR1 and CDR2 sequences are LNHDA and SQIVND (reference sequence). This CDR3 spans 19 amino acids. V lost 1 base and J lost 3; bases outside the gene matches: 13. CDR3 sequence: CASSIGTSFPGRHTGELFF. The CDR3 DNA sequence: TGTGCCAGTAGTATAGGGACTAGCTTCCCGGGCCGTCACACCGGGGAGCTGTTTTTT. The complete variable domain, with remaining parts taken from reference TRBV19 and TRBJ2-2, reads DGGITQSPKYLFRKEGQNVTLSCEQNLNHDAMYWYRQDPGQGLRLIYYSQIVNDFQKGDIAEGYSVSREKKESFPLTVTSAQKNPTAFYLCASSIGTSFPGRHTGELFFGEGSRLTVL.

This chain uses TRBV19 with TRBJ1-5; D is possibly TRBD1 (5 bases). The germline V gene encodes CDR1 LNHDA and CDR2 SQIVND (reference sequence). Trimming stripped 3 bases from V and 1 base from J, with 10 bases between. This CDR3 spans 15 amino acids. The CDR3 sequence is CASSIQSGSNQPQHF. The DNA of the CDR3 is TGTGCCAGTAGTATTCAATCAGGGAGCAATCAGCCCCAGCATTTT.

The chain has TRBV7-2 and TRBJ2-1; 9 bases align to TRBD2. The CDR3 extends over 14 amino acids. The J segment lost 9 bases and the V segment lost 5 bases, leaving 8 bases of the junction unmatched. In germline, CDR1 is SGHTA, CDR2 FQGNSA. The CDR3: CASSPGLALREQFF. CDR3 nucleotide sequence: TGTGCCAGCAGCCCGGGACTAGCTTTACGTGAGCAGTTCTTC.

The chain carries TRBV28 and TRBJ1-3; 7 bases map to TRBD1. This CDR3 comprises 14 residues. Germline CDR1 is MDHEN and CDR2 is SYDVKM. Trimming cost V 5 bases and J 1 base; bases outside gene matches: 2. CDR3 loop: CASSIQGSGNTIYF. For the CDR3, the DNA is TGTGCCAGCAGTATACAGGGGTCTGGAAACACCATATATTTT.

This rearrangement joins TRBV4-1 to TRBJ1-2, with D perhaps matching TRBD1 (5 bases). CDR3 size: 15 residues. From germline, CDR1 is MGHRA and CDR2 YSYEKL. With 0 bases removed from V and 4 bases from J, the gap between germline ends came to 12 bases. The CDR3 region has the DNA TGCGCCAGCAGCCAAGATACGAGCCAGGGCTATGGCTACACCTTC. Translating it yields CASSQDTSQGYGYTF.

This clone has only one observation. The genes are TRBV29-1 and TRBJ2-3; possibly TRBD2 for D (6 bases). Germline V lookup: CDR1 SQVTM, CDR2 ANQGSEA. V was pared by 4 bases and J by 0 bases, with 14 bases between. The CDR3 contains 15 residues. Written as DNA, the CDR3 is TGCAGCGTTGTGGGCAGTAGCGGAAGCACAGATACGCAGTATTTT. Translated: CSVVGSSGSTDTQYF.

This chain uses TRBV7-2 with TRBJ1-2; D uncertain. Germline V CDR1 and CDR2: SGHTA, FQGNSA. There are 15 residues in the CDR3. Trimming left V 1 base short and J 4 bases short, with 13 bases between. The CDR3 DNA reads as TGTGCCAGCAGCTTAGACAGCCCGGTGGTCTATGGCTACACCTTC. Translating it yields CASSLDSPVVYGYTF.

The chain links TRBV28 to TRBJ2-5; D remains unclear. V lost 3 bases, J lost 6 bases, and 2 bases lay in between. This CDR3 comprises 10 residues. The germline V gene encodes CDR1 MDHEN and CDR2 SYDVKM. CDR3 loop: CASSFKTQYF. The CDR3 DNA sequence: TGTGCCAGCAGTTTTAAGACCCAGTACTTC. Full variable domain (rest looked up from reference TRBV28 and TRBJ2-5): DVKVTQSSRYLVKRTGEKVFLECVQDMDHENMFWYRQDPGLGLRLIYFSYDVKMKEKGDIPEGYSVSREKKERFSLILESASTNQTSMYLCASSFKTQYFGPGTRLLVL.

The CDR3 nucleotides read TGTGCCAGCAGTTCCCCTGACACTGAAGCTTTCTTT. This translates into CASSSPDTEAFF. This chain joins TRBV28 and TRBJ1-1; D not certain. The CDR3 has 12 amino acids. Trimming removed 4 bases at V and 3 bases at J, with 6 bases between. Per the germline V gene, CDR1 is MDHEN and CDR2 is SYDVKM.

This chain uses TRBV27 with TRBJ1-3, with D perhaps matching TRBD1 (6 bases). This CDR3 region has 14 residues. Trimming pared 1 base from V and 8 bases from J, leaving 12 bases between. From germline, CDR1 is MNHEY and CDR2 SMNVEV (reference sequence). The CDR3 sequence: CASSLFSGGDTIYF. CDR3 sequence (DNA): TGTGCCAGCAGTTTATTCAGCGGGGGCGACACCATATATTTT.

The J gene is TRBJ2-5, the V gene TRBV9, with D possibly being TRBD2 (6 bases). The germline V gene encodes CDR1 SGDLS and CDR2 YYNGEE. Trimming removed 0 bases at V and 5 bases at J, with 14 bases between. The CDR3 is 15 amino acids. CDR3: CASSVDLGGRETQYF. DNA for the CDR3: TGTGCCAGCAGCGTAGACTTGGGGGGAAGGGAGACCCAGTACTTC.

This chain connects TRBV13 to TRBJ2-3, with TRBD1 matching 8 bases. Germline CDR1 PRHDT, CDR2 FYEKMQ (reference sequence). The CDR3 is made up of 16 amino acids. J gave up 4 bases and V 4 bases, and 10 bases lay outside the gene matches. The CDR3 sequence is CASSSPWTGKADTQYF. The DNA for the CDR3 is TGTGCCAGCAGCTCCCCGTGGACAGGGAAGGCAGATACGCAGTATTTT.

The CDR3 here is CASSSRGGTEAFF. The CDR3 DNA follows: TGCGCCAGCAGTTCCAGGGGAGGGACTGAAGCTTTCTTT. The chain has TRBV10-1 and TRBJ1-1; a weak D match, TRBD1 (6 bases). V dropped 5 bases and J dropped 5 bases, with 12 bases sitting between them. The CDR3 runs 13 residues. Germline lookup yields CDR1 WNHNN and CDR2 SYGVQD (reference sequence).

This sequence joins TRBV5-5 and TRBJ2-1; 11 bases match TRBD2. Trimming took 4 bases from V and 4 from J; bases not matched to a gene: 7. The CDR3 length is 16 residues. The germline CDR1 and CDR2 sequences are SGHKS and YYEKEE (reference sequence). CDR3 sequence (DNA): TGTGCCAGCAGCCCCCTCGGGACTAGCGGATACAATGAGCAGTTCTTC. It is translated as CASSPLGTSGYNEQFF.

The chain recombines TRBV5-6 with TRBJ2-5; 8 bases are shared with TRBD2. CDR1 and CDR2 (germline): SGHDT, YYEEEE. V dropped 2 bases and J dropped 2; count of bases not matched to a gene: 11. CDR3 length: 17 residues. The CDR3 nucleotides read TGTGCCAGCAGCTTTGGGAACCCCGCGGGGGGTCAAGAGACCCAGTACTTC. This translates into CASSFGNPAGGQETQYF.

This clone was seen a single time. The V call is TRBV19, the J call TRBJ1-1; 9 bases agree with TRBD1. The length of the CDR3 is 16 residues. CDR1 and CDR2 (germline): LNHDA, SQIVND (reference sequence). Losses at the gene ends were 6 bases for V and 5 bases for J; bases not matched to a gene: 13. The CDR3 sequence: CASRVSLGQGGTEAFF. DNA of the CDR3: TGTGCCAGTAGGGTATCTCTGGGACAGGGTGGAACTGAAGCTTTCTTT.

The chain has TRBV6-1 and TRBJ1-5, with D perhaps matching TRBD1 (5 bases). Germline CDR1 MNHNS, CDR2 SASEGT. This CDR3 has 16 amino acids. With 4 bases removed from V and 0 bases from J, the gap between germline ends came to 13 bases. This CDR3 is CASSGGVGASNQPQHF. The DNA of the CDR3 is TGTGCCAGCAGTGGAGGAGTAGGGGCTAGCAATCAGCCCCAGCATTTT.

The V gene is TRBV2, the J gene TRBJ2-7; 9 bases are a match to TRBD2. After removal of 4 bases from V and 2 bases from J, the junction contained 3 bases not matched to a gene. The germline gives CDR1 SNHLY, CDR2 FYNNEI. This CDR3 has 14 amino acids. CDR3 DNA: TGTGCCAGCAGTGTTTCTAGCGGGACCTACGAGCAGTACTTC. It is translated as CASSVSSGTYEQYF.

The rearrangement uses TRBV29-1 and TRBJ1-2, with no clear D. Trimming removed 5 bases from V and 4 bases from J, with 8 bases in between. Germline V lookup: CDR1 SQVTM, CDR2 ANQGSEA. CDR3 size: 11 residues. The CDR3 sequence: CSVRGSYGYTF. In nucleotides, the CDR3 is TGCAGCGTTCGGGGATCCTATGGCTACACCTTC.

This chain links TRBV2 with TRBJ2-1; 9 bases align to TRBD2. CDR1 is SNHLY, CDR2 FYNNEI, per germline. The CDR3 is made up of 13 amino acids. V shed 7 bases and J 4 bases; nucleotides not matched to a gene: 2. The CDR3 DNA reads TGTGCCAGCACCAGCGGGGGGTACAATGAGCAGTTCTTC. Its protein product is CASTSGGYNEQFF.